These T cell receptor beta chains were read from a single sample in a study of T and B cells in COVID-19 patients. MiXCR was run by TCRdb on the multiplex PCR reads, yielding one entry per CDR3 protein. Of roughly 3,000 distinct CDR3 sequences listed, about a quarter were seen once; the top ten hold roughly 25%. The sequenced material came from blood. These receptors were taken from a human donor with active COVID-19. The CDR3 runs from the conserved cysteine through the conserved F or W. The D gene is left open where the match is weak. The size of a clone is reported for some rows only, either as once, few or many, or as a class for expanded clones.

TRBV19	TRBJ2-5	NA	NA	TGTGCCAGTAGTTCCCGTCCCCGAGGAGAGACCCAGTACTTC	CASSSRPRGETQYF
TRBV4-1	TRBJ2-1	TRBD2	once	TGCGCCAGCAGCCAACTTTGGGGGGGGGTGGACAATGAGCAGTTCTTC	CASSQLWGGVDNEQFF
TRBV11-3	TRBJ2-1	TRBD2	few	TGTGCCAGCAGCTTAGTCGGTAGCGGGGGGAGCTCCTACAATGAGCAGTTCTTC	CASSLVGSGGSSYNEQFF
TRBV19	TRBJ2-6	NA	large	TGTGCCAGTAGTCCCGAAGTCTCTGGGGCCAACGTCCTGACTTTC	CASSPEVSGANVLTF
TRBV30	TRBJ2-5	NA	medium-sized	TGTGCCTGGACCCGGACCCTCGGGGAGACCCAGTACTTC	CAWTRTLGETQYF
TRBV20-1	TRBJ2-7	NA	NA	TGCAGTGCCAGAACCAACAGGTTCCCCTACGAGCAGTACTTC	CSARTNRFPYEQYF
TRBV19	TRBJ2-1	NA	large	TGTGCCAGTAGTATGGGGCATAGCTCCTACAATGAGCAGTTCTTC	CASSMGHSSYNEQFF
TRBV19	TRBJ2-2	NA	NA	TGTGCCAGTAGTATAAGGCAGGGGGGGTATATGGGGGAGCTGTTTTTT	CASSIRQGGYMGELFF
TRBV12-3/TRBV12-4	TRBJ1-5	NA	NA	TGTGCCAGCAGTTTAAGGTTGGGCAGGGGTGGTCAGCCCCAGCATTTT	CASSLRLGRGGQPQHF
TRBV18	TRBJ1-3	TRBD1	medium-sized	TGTGCCAGCTCATACCGACAGGGTGGTGGAAACACCATATATTTT	CASSYRQGGGNTIYF
TRBV19	TRBJ2-5	TRBD1	medium-sized	TGTGCCAGTAGTGTCGGACAGGGGTTACAAGAGACCCAGTACTTC	CASSVGQGLQETQYF
TRBV27	TRBJ1-2	NA	NA	TGTGCCAGCAGTTTAGCCGGGACCACCCTGGGGTACACCTTC	CASSLAGTTLGYTF
TRBV12-3/TRBV12-4	TRBJ1-6	NA	many	TGTGCCAGCAGTCGTACAGGGATTCAGAGCTCCTATAATTCACCCCTCCACTTT	CASSRTGIQSSYNSPLHF
TRBV13	TRBJ2-1	NA	few	TGTGCCAGCAGCTCCGGAGGGGCAGCATCCTACAATGAGCAGTTCTTC	CASSSGGAASYNEQFF
TRBV6-2/TRBV6-3	TRBJ1-1	TRBD1	NA	TGTGCCAGCAGTTCCCGGACAGGGGGGACCACTGAAGCTTTCTTT	CASSSRTGGTTEAFF
TRBV5-1	TRBJ2-6	TRBD1	NA	TGCGCCAGCAGTTCGGACAGGGGGCCTACTGGGGCCAACGTCCTGACTTTC	CASSSDRGPTGANVLTF
TRBV15	TRBJ2-1	NA	large	TGTGCCACCAGCAGAGAGGGGGCGGGTATTTACAATGAGCAGTTCTTC	CATSREGAGIYNEQFF
TRBV12-3/TRBV12-4	TRBJ1-2	NA	many	TGTGCCAGCAGTTTACTCAGGGATTACGGCTACACCTTC	CASSLLRDYGYTF
TRBV6-1	TRBJ2-5	NA	medium-sized	TGTGCCAGCAGTGAAGGGGCCCAGTACTTC	CASSEGAQYF
TRBV11-3	TRBJ2-3	NA	NA	TGTGCCAGCAGGGTAAACTCGAGGACAGATACGCAGTATTTT	CASRVNSRTDTQYF
TRBV6-1	TRBJ2-2	TRBD1	medium-sized	TGTGCCAGCAGTGTAGGACAGGGCGTAAGGACCGGGGAGCTGTTTTTT	CASSVGQGVRTGELFF
TRBV19	TRBJ2-3	NA	large	TGTGCCAGTAGTGCTGACAGAACAGATACGCAGTATTTT	CASSADRTDTQYF
TRBV29-1	TRBJ1-1	TRBD1	medium-sized	TGCAGCGTTGGCGCTTCCGGGACAGGGTGGCAAGCTTTCTTT	CSVGASGTGWQAFF
TRBV28	TRBJ1-5	NA	few	TGTGCCAGCAGTTTATCGGGCCAGAATCAGCCCCAGCATTTT	CASSLSGQNQPQHF
TRBV29-1	TRBJ1-2	TRBD1	medium-sized	TGCAGCGTGCACCCGACAGGGGTAGGAGGCTACACCTTC	CSVHPTGVGGYTF
TRBV19	TRBJ2-2	TRBD2	NA	TGTGCCAGTAGTCTAGCTAGCGGGGGGGGTCCGAACACCGGGGAGCTGTTTTTT	CASSLASGGGPNTGELFF
TRBV14	TRBJ2-5	TRBD2	NA	TGTGCCAGCAGCCAAGAACTAGCGGGGAAAGAGACCCAGTACTTC	CASSQELAGKETQYF
TRBV19	TRBJ2-5	NA	large	TGTGCCAGTAGTTCAGGGACACAAGAGACCCAGTACTTC	CASSSGTQETQYF
TRBV11-2	TRBJ2-5	TRBD2	NA	TGTGCCAGCCGGAGAGCGGGGGGGCAAGAGACCCAGTACTTC	CASRRAGGQETQYF
TRBV12-3/TRBV12-4	TRBJ2-4	TRBD1	few	TGTGCCAGCAGTCTAAAGGGGACAGGTTCAACCAAAAACATTCAGTACTTC	CASSLKGTGSTKNIQYF
TRBV19	TRBJ2-3	TRBD2	large	TGTGCCAGTAGTCCCACTAGCGGGGGGTCAGATACGCAGTATTTT	CASSPTSGGSDTQYF
TRBV6-6	TRBJ2-1	TRBD2	medium-sized	TGTGCCAGCAGTTACAGCGGGGAAATGTACAATGAGCAGTTCTTC	CASSYSGEMYNEQFF
TRBV19	TRBJ1-6	NA	large	TGTGCCAGTAGTATAGTGGTGGCTAATTCACCCCTCCACTTT	CASSIVVANSPLHF
TRBV18	TRBJ1-1	TRBD1	NA	TGTGCCAGCTCATACCGGGACAGGGGGCTTGTGGACACTGAAGCTTTCTTT	CASSYRDRGLVDTEAFF